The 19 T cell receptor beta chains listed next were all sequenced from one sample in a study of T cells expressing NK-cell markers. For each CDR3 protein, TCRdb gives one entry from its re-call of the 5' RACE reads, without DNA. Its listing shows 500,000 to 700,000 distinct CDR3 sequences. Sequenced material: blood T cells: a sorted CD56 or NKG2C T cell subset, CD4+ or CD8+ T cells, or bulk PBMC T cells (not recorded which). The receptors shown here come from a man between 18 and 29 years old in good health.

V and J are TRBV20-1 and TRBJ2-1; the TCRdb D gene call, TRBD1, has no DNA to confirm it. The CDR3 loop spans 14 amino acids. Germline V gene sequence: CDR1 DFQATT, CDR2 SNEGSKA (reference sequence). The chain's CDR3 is CSANPGRAGDEQFF.

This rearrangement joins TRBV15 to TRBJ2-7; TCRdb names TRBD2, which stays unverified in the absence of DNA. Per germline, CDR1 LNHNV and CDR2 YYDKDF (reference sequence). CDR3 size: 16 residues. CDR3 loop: CATSRGKGLAEYEQYF.

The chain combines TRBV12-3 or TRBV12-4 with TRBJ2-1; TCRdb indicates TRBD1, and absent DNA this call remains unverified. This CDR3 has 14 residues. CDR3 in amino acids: CASSAGTGVHEQFF.

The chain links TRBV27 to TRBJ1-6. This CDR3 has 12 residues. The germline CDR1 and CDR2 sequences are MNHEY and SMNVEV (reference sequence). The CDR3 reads CASTIYGSPLHF.

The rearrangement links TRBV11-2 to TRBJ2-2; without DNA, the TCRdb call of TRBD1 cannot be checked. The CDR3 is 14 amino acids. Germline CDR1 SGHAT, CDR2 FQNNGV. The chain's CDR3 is CASSFRRGPGELFF.

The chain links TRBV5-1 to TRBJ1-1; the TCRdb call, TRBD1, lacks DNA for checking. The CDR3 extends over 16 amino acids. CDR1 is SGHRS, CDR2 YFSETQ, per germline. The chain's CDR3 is CASSLRFDSMNTEAFF.

The CDR3 region is CSAVSRGQKTQYF. The chain joins TRBV20-1 to TRBJ2-5; the TCRdb call, TRBD1, lacks DNA for checking. Germline CDR1 reads DFQATT; CDR2 reads SNEGSKA (reference sequence). CDR3 length: 13 amino acids.

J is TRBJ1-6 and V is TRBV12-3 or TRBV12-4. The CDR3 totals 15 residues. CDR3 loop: CASRTRPELNSPLHF.

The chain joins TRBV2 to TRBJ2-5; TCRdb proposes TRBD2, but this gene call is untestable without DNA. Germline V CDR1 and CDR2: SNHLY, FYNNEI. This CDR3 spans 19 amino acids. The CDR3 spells CASSEALGSGGRYQETQYF.

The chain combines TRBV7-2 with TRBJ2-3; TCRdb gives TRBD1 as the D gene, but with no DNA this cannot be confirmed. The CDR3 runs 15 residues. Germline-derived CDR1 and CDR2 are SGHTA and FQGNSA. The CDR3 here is CASSSQRVRGDTQYF.

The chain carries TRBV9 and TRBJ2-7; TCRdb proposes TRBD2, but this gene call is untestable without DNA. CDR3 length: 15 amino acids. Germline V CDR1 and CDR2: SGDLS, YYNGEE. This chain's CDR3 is CASSVESGGPTKQYF.

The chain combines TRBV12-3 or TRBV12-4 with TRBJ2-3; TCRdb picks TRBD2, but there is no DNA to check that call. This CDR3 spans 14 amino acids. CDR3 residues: CASSLVGTADTQYF.

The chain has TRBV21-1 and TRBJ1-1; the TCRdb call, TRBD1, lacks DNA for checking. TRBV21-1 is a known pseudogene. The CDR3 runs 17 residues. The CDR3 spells CASSKGGPGDFNTEAFF.

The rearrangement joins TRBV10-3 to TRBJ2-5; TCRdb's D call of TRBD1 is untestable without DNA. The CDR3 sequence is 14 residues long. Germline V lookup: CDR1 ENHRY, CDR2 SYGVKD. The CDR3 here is CAISNDRFQETQYF.

CDR3 residues: CASRRQGVVVETQYF. The chain carries TRBV27 and TRBJ2-5; TCRdb's D call of TRBD1 is untestable without DNA. The CDR3 contains 15 residues. In germline, CDR1 is MNHEY, CDR2 SMNVEV (reference sequence).

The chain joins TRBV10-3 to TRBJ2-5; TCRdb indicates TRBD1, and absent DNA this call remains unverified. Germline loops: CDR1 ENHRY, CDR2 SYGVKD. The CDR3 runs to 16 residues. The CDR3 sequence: CAISESARGRAETQYF.

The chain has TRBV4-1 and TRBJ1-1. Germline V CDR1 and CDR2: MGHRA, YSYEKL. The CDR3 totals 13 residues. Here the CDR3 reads CASSQDRRIEAFF.

The CDR3 reads CAPGVGTTDTQYF. The V gene is TRBV10-1, the J gene TRBJ2-3; the TCRdb call, TRBD1, lacks DNA for checking. The V gene's germline CDR1 is WNHNN and CDR2 SYGVQD (reference sequence). The CDR3 has 13 amino acids.

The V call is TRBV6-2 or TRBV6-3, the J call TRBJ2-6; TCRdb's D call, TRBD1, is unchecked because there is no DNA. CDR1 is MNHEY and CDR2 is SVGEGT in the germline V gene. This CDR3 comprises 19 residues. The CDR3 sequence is CASSYLLSGRYSGANVLTF.